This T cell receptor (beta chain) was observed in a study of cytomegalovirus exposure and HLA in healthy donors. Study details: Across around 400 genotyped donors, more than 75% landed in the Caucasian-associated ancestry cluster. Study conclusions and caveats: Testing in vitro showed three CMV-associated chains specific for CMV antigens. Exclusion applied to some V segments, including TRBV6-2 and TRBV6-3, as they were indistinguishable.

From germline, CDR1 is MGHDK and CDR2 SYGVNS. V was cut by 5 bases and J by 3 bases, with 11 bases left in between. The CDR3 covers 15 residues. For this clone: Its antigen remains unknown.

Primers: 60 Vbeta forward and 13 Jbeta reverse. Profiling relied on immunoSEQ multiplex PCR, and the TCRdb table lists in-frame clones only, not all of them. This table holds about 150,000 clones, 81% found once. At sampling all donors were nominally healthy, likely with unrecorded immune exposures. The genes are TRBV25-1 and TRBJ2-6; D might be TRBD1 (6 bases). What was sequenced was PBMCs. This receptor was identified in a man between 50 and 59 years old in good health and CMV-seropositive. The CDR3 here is CASSKQGGGANVLTF. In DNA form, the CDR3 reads TGTGCCAGCAGTAAACAGGGTGGTGGGGCCAACGTCCTGACTTTC.